Shown below are 25 T cell receptor beta chains from a single sample sequenced in a study of shared clonotypes between healthy human individuals. The method was immunoSEQ multiplex PCR; TCRdb's version includes in-frame clones alone and lacks a portion of them. The sample holds around 340,000 clones, about 70% seen once. The sample consisted of memory CD4+ T cells sorted from blood. Subset meaning: CD45RA-negative fraction. These TCRs come from a man between 25 and 39 years old in good health.

CDR3 nucleotide sequence: TGTGCCAGCAGCTTAGCTTGGAACAGAGAGAACACTGAAGCTTTCTTT. This translates into CASSLAWNRENTEAFF. The rearrangement links TRBV11-2 to TRBJ1-1, with D hard to call. With 1 base removed from V and 1 base from J, the gap between germline ends came to 13 bases. The germline V gene encodes CDR1 SGHAT and CDR2 FQNNGV. The CDR3 spans 16 residues.

The table lists this clone with a few counts. The chain combines TRBV5-1 with TRBJ2-1; tentatively, D is TRBD1 (6 bases). Germline lookup yields CDR1 SGHRS and CDR2 YFSETQ. The CDR3 spans 15 residues. V was trimmed by 0 bases and J by 5 bases, leaving 12 bases between them. The CDR3 nucleotides read TGCGCCAGCAGCTTGGCCACAGGGCTCCACAATGAGCAGTTCTTC. Translated, it gives CASSLATGLHNEQFF.

This clone came up once. This chain joins TRBV28 and TRBJ1-1, with 9 nucleotides matching TRBD1. CDR1 MDHEN and CDR2 SYDVKM come from the germline V gene. The CDR3 extends over 18 amino acids. The trim removed 2 bases at V and 5 bases at J, leaving 15 bases unmatched. CDR3 loop: CASSLTGTGWSRRTEAFF. The CDR3 coding sequence is TGTGCCAGCAGTTTAACGGGGACAGGGTGGAGTCGACGGACTGAAGCTTTCTTT.

A note on this clone: Other DNA sequences within the sample encode an identical CDR3. This chain links TRBV2 with TRBJ2-3; D perhaps matches TRBD1 (5 bases). Germline V gene sequence: CDR1 SNHLY, CDR2 FYNNEI. V was clipped by 6 bases and J by 3 bases, with 10 bases between them. CDR3 size: 13 residues. The CDR3 region is CASSRDGTDTQYF. The CDR3 nucleotides are TGTGCCAGCAGCAGGGATGGGACAGATACGCAGTATTTT.

This clone was observed at least ten times. J is TRBJ2-7 and V is TRBV10-2; a possible D gene is TRBD1 (5 bases). Germline V gene data show CDR1 as WSHSY and CDR2 as SAAADI. This CDR3 comprises 14 residues. V was pared by 7 bases and J by 7 bases, with 20 bases between. The CDR3 spells CASTLTGPAGEQYF. CDR3 coding DNA: TGCGCCAGCACACTAACCGGGCCCGCAGGGGAGCAGTACTTC.

The chain combines TRBV7-9 with TRBJ1-1; D gene unclear. This CDR3 has 13 residues. V dropped 7 bases and J dropped 6 bases, with 15 bases sitting between them. From germline, CDR1 is SEHNR and CDR2 FQNEAQ (reference sequence). The CDR3 sequence: CASTPRTPAEAFF. For the CDR3, the DNA is TGTGCCAGCACCCCACGGACCCCAGCTGAAGCTTTCTTT.

The CDR3 region has the DNA TGCGCCAGCAGCCAAACCGGGTCCATTTACACTGAAGCTTTCTTT. Encoded protein: CASSQTGSIYTEAFF. The chain is built from TRBV4-1 and TRBJ1-1, with no clear D. Germline V lookup: CDR1 MGHRA, CDR2 YSYEKL. V dropped 2 bases and J dropped 3 bases, with 13 bases sitting between them. The CDR3 is 15 residues long.

The gene calls are TRBV19 and TRBJ2-7; D possibly corresponds to TRBD1 (5 bases). Trimming took off 5 bases at V and 7 bases at J, with 12 bases between the two ends. Germline CDR1 is LNHDA and CDR2 is SQIVND (reference sequence). This CDR3 region has 12 residues. The CDR3 here is CASSSRVGEQYF. CDR3 DNA: TGTGCCAGTAGTTCCAGGGTGGGGGAGCAGTACTTC. The complete variable domain, with remaining parts taken from reference TRBV19 and TRBJ2-7, reads DGGITQSPKYLFRKEGQNVTLSCEQNLNHDAMYWYRQDPGQGLRLIYYSQIVNDFQKGDIAEGYSVSREKKESFPLTVTSAQKNPTAFYLCASSSRVGEQYFGPGTRLTVT.

The V gene is TRBV7-2, the J gene TRBJ2-7; 11 bases match TRBD2. The germline V gene has CDR1 SGHTA and CDR2 FQGNSA. CDR3 length: 16 amino acids. The V segment lost 3 bases and the J segment 5 bases; nucleotides outside the gene matches: 9. CDR3 nucleotides: TGTGCCAGCAGCTTCCGTAGCGGGAGGGATGCGGACGAGCAGTACTTC. Its translation is CASSFRSGRDADEQYF.

This clone was seen only once. Possible read error: a much larger clone is one base away. The chain recombines TRBV5-1 with TRBJ1-1; possible D gene TRBD1, 5 bases. V lost 0 bases, J lost 1 base, and 7 bases lay in between. The germline gives CDR1 SGHRS, CDR2 YFSETQ. The CDR3 consists of 14 residues. CDR3 sequence: CASSLGQKNTEAFF. The CDR3 DNA sequence: TGCGCCAGCAGCTTGGGACAGAAGAACACTGAAGCTTTCTTT.

This clone occurred once. This chain joins TRBV7-3 and TRBJ2-1, with D unclear. Deletions cut 2 bases from V and 5 bases from J, with 7 bases between. The CDR3 is made up of 13 amino acids. Per the germline V gene, CDR1 is SGHTA and CDR2 is FQGTGA. CDR3 nucleotide sequence: TGTGCCAGCAGCTTAGGGGTAGACAATGAGCAGTTCTTC. Its translation is CASSLGVDNEQFF.

This chain connects TRBV5-1 to TRBJ2-7; D remains ambiguous. The germline V and J ends were trimmed by 7 bases and 6 bases, with 11 bases remaining between them. The length of the CDR3 is 11 residues. Per the germline V gene, CDR1 is SGHRS and CDR2 is YFSETQ. The CDR3 is CASRKSGEQYF. For the CDR3, the DNA is TGCGCCAGCCGAAAATCTGGCGAGCAGTACTTC.

The chain combines TRBV6-6 with TRBJ2-2; TRBD1 matches 8 bases. This CDR3 spans 14 amino acids. The germline V gene has CDR1 MNHNY and CDR2 SVGAGI (reference sequence). Germline trimming cut 6 bases from V and 7 bases from J; bases unmatched to any gene: 7. CDR3 amino acids: CASSPRQGNGELFF. Here the CDR3 DNA reads TGTGCCAGCAGCCCCAGACAGGGGAACGGGGAGCTGTTTTTT.

The chain combines TRBV5-1 with TRBJ2-7; 13 bases map to TRBD2. Trimming took 1 base from V and 3 from J; bases not matched to a gene: 13. CDR3 length: 19 amino acids. Germline CDR1 and CDR2: SGHRS and YFSETQ. CDR3 sequence: CASSLTPTGTSGAHYEQYF. For the CDR3, the DNA is TGCGCCAGCAGCTTGACCCCTACCGGGACTAGCGGGGCCCACTACGAGCAGTACTTC.

The chain combines TRBV25-1 with TRBJ2-7, with D possibly TRBD2 on 5 matching bases. V lost 5 bases, J lost 4 bases, and 21 bases lay in between. Germline values: CDR1 MGHDK, CDR2 SYGVNS. The CDR3 spans 16 residues. The DNA of the CDR3 is TGTGCCAGCAGTCCCTGGGGTGAGGGTACCCTTTACGAGCAGTACTTC. Translated, it gives CASSPWGEGTLYEQYF.

The CDR3 region has the DNA TGTGCCACCAGCAGAGACGGCCAGTCGTCCTACAATGAGCAGTTCTTC. It codes for CATSRDGQSSYNEQFF. This chain uses TRBV15 with TRBJ2-1; D is ambiguous. The CDR3 totals 16 residues. The germline CDR1 and CDR2 sequences are LNHNV and YYDKDF (reference sequence). V shed 0 bases and J shed 1 base, with 10 bases lying between them.

The chain combines TRBV29-1 with TRBJ2-4; D is perhaps TRBD2 (5 bases). Germline loops: CDR1 SQVTM, CDR2 ANQGSEA. Trimming took off 1 base at V and 3 bases at J, with 13 bases between the two ends. The CDR3 runs to 15 residues. CDR3 in amino acids: CSVEGRFGDKNIQYF. CDR3 nucleotide sequence: TGCAGCGTTGAAGGGAGGTTTGGGGACAAAAACATTCAGTACTTC. The full variable domain, completed using reference TRBV29-1 and TRBJ2-4, is SAVISQKPSRDICQRGTSLTIQCQVDSQVTMMFWYRQQPGQSLTLIATANQGSEATYESGFVIDKFPISRPNLTFSTLTVSNMSPEDSSIYLCSVEGRFGDKNIQYFGAGTRLSVL.

This chain joins TRBV5-1 and TRBJ2-7; 15 bases map to TRBD2. Germline V gene lookup returns CDR1 SGHRS and CDR2 YFSETQ. V lost 3 bases to trimming and J lost 3 bases; unmatched junction nucleotides: 4. This CDR3 region has 16 residues. CDR3 nucleotide sequence: TGCGCCAGCAGCTCGGGACTAGCGGGAGGCAACTACGAGCAGTACTTC. It specifies CASSSGLAGGNYEQYF.

The V gene is TRBV5-1, the J gene TRBJ2-5; 9 bases match TRBD1. The V gene's germline CDR1 is SGHRS and CDR2 YFSETQ. There are 14 residues in the CDR3. Trimming removed 2 bases from V and 4 bases from J; junction bases left unmatched: 3. The CDR3 protein is CASSFQTGGETQYF. CDR3 coding DNA: TGCGCCAGCAGCTTTCAGACAGGGGGAGAGACCCAGTACTTC.

The chain uses TRBV6-5 and TRBJ2-7; D is unclear. V lost 6 bases to trimming and J lost 5 bases, with 14 bases between them. This CDR3 comprises 13 residues. Germline V gene sequence: CDR1 MNHEY, CDR2 SVGAGI. CDR3 sequence reads: CASRRYSHDEQYF. The CDR3 DNA reads TGTGCCAGCAGGAGGTACAGCCACGACGAGCAGTACTTC.

In regard to this clone: This may stem from a read error, because a much larger clone lies one nucleotide away. The same CDR3 also results from other DNA sequences found in this sample. V usage is TRBV6-6 and J usage is TRBJ2-6; D ambiguous. V dropped 7 bases and J dropped 1 base, with 5 bases sitting between them. Germline V gene lookup returns CDR1 MNHNY and CDR2 SVGAGI (reference sequence). CDR3 size: 13 residues. CDR3: CASTPSGANVLTF. CDR3 nucleotides: TGTGCCAGCACTCCATCTGGGGCCAACGTCCTGACTTTC.

This clone was observed a few times. This chain uses TRBV19 with TRBJ2-7, with 14 bases that match TRBD2. The trim removed 2 bases at V and 4 bases at J, leaving 4 bases unmatched. In germline, CDR1 is LNHDA, CDR2 SQIVND (reference sequence). There are 16 residues in the CDR3. Here the CDR3 reads CASSIRGLAGDYEQYF. In DNA form, the CDR3 reads TGTGCCAGTAGTATACGGGGACTAGCGGGAGATTACGAGCAGTACTTC.

The CDR3 loop is CATAEGQETQYF. The CDR3 DNA sequence: TGTGCCACCGCTGAGGGACAAGAGACCCAGTACTTC. The chain carries TRBV15 and TRBJ2-5, with D maybe TRBD2 (5 bases). The CDR3 totals 12 residues. Trimming took 8 bases from V and 2 from J, leaving 9 bases between them. Germline V lookup: CDR1 LNHNV, CDR2 YYDKDF (reference sequence).

V is TRBV9 and J is TRBJ2-7; 8 bases align to TRBD1. The V and J ends lost 4 bases and 4 bases, in that order; junction bases with no gene match: 7. Per germline, CDR1 SGDLS and CDR2 YYNGEE. There are 14 residues in the CDR3. The DNA for the CDR3 is TGTGCCAGCAGCCCCGGACAGGGTGGATACGAGCAGTACTTC. Translated: CASSPGQGGYEQYF. The full variable domain, its missing parts supplied by reference TRBV9 and TRBJ2-7, is DSGVTQTPKHLITATGQRVTLRCSPRSGDLSVYWYQQSLDQGLQFLIQYYNGEERAKGNILERFSAQQFPDLHSELNLSSLELGDSALYFCASSPGQGGYEQYFGPGTRLTVT.

The J gene is TRBJ2-5, the V gene TRBV18, with D perhaps TRBD1 (5 bases). CDR1 KGHSH and CDR2 LQKENI come from the germline V gene. V was clipped by 6 bases and J by 1 base, with 9 bases between them. CDR3 length: 13 amino acids. The CDR3 loop reads CASSLQVQETQYF. The CDR3 DNA follows: TGTGCCAGCTCCCTACAGGTCCAAGAGACCCAGTACTTC.